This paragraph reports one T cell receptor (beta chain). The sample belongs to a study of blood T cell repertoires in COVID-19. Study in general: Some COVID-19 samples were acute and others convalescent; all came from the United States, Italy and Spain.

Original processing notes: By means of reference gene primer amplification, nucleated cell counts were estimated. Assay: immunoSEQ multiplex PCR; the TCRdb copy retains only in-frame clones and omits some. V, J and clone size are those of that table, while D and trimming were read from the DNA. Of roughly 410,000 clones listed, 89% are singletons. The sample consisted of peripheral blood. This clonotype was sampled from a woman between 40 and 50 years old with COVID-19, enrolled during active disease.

The CDR3 DNA reads as TGTGCCAGCAGGTCCACAACGACAGGGGTAACTGAAGCTTTCTTT. Translation: CASRSTTTGVTEAFF. The J gene is TRBJ1-1, the V gene TRBV28; 8 bases line up with TRBD1. The CDR3 sequence is 15 residues long. Looked up from germline, CDR1 is MDHEN and CDR2 is SYDVKM. The junction had 11 bases not matched to a gene; V was cut back by 6 bases and J by 5 bases.